This record covers a single T cell receptor beta chain. This entry is derived from a study of T cell changes during pregnancy in multiple sclerosis. V lost 3 bases, J lost 3 bases, and 10 bases lay in between. Germline CDR1 reads SGDLS; CDR2 reads YYNGEE. The CDR3 covers 14 residues. Some clones are missing from TCRdb's copy, which holds only in-frame ones; the method was immunoSEQ multiplex PCR. The sample carries about 100,000 clones, about 90% recorded once. The clonotype was recovered from a female donor with multiple sclerosis, enrolled in a pregnancy study. Here the sequenced sample was peripheral blood, taken after pregnancy. This chain links TRBV9 with TRBJ2-1; D uncertain. This CDR3 reads CASSATRNYNEQFF. The CDR3 nucleotides read TGTGCCAGCAGCGCAACGAGGAACTACAATGAGCAGTTCTTC.